The rows below give T cell receptor beta chains drawn from one sample of a study of type 1 regulatory T cells. No cognate antigen is known for these TCRs. TCRdb redid the calling of the reads with MiXCR, one entry per CDR3 protein. The sample carries 60,000 to 80,000 distinct CDR3 sequences, about three fifths recorded once. Sequenced input: cultured T cells, either the whole culture or a sorted T cell fraction (not recorded which). These receptors were taken from a human donor in good health. The CDR3 runs from the conserved cysteine through the conserved F or W.

j_gene,v_gene,CDR3aa
TRBJ1-5,TRBV15,CATAGRASNQPQHF
TRBJ1-1,TRBV27,CASSLPGLPQAFF
TRBJ2-3,TRBV7-2,CASSLGPVVPDTQYF
TRBJ2-3,TRBV29-1,CSVTTSGRAPDTQYF
TRBJ2-7,TRBV27,CASSRDRDRGSEQYF
TRBJ2-1,TRBV27,CASSRTSGRSYNEQFF
TRBJ2-1,TRBV10-3,CAATAGVPYNEQFF
TRBJ2-7,TRBV7-9,CASSFYADSYEQYF
TRBJ2-7,TRBV19,CASRTGTGFDEQYF
TRBJ1-5,TRBV7-9,CASSLGRGGSNQPQHF
TRBJ1-1,TRBV7-8,CASRQLGGEAFF
TRBJ1-2,TRBV29-1,CSVNEGQSNYGYTF
TRBJ1-4,TRBV6-1,CASSEGTSSEKLFF
TRBJ2-1,TRBV10-3,CAISESGGANEQFF
TRBJ2-1,TRBV4-2,CASSQQRGRNSGGEQFF
TRBJ1-1,TRBV7-9,CASRENTEAFF
TRBJ1-5,TRBV19,CASTDGQLKPQHF
TRBJ1-5,TRBV12-3/TRBV12-4,CASSLGTGGNQPQHF
TRBJ2-1,TRBV5-6,CASSRNIGGWDEQFF
TRBJ1-5,TRBV28,CATDTGGNQPQHF
TRBJ1-2,TRBV27,CASTASGVPNYGYTF
TRBJ2-3,TRBV4-3,CASSHETGTSGSLADTQYF
TRBJ1-1,TRBV15,CATSREGGFSVDTETFF
TRBJ2-5,TRBV5-4,CASSLLDGQETQYF
TRBJ2-1,TRBV2,CASSVGSGISYNEQFF
TRBJ2-3,TRBV20-1,CSDHEARADTQYF
TRBJ1-1,TRBV4-3,CASSQDLNTEAFF
TRBJ2-1,TRBV19,CASSILRSGSPYNEQFF
TRBJ2-1,TRBV20-1,CSARTSGLSSYNEQFF
TRBJ2-3,TRBV6-1,CASSESGLTDTQYF
TRBJ2-3,TRBV2,CASRGTSGSRDTQYF
TRBJ2-7,TRBV27,CASSVGQGIYEQYF
TRBJ2-2,TRBV5-1,CASSLRTGAGELFF
TRBJ2-7,TRBV25-1,CASGSVGEQYF
TRBJ2-2,TRBV7-6,CASSSDRVTGELFF
TRBJ2-1,TRBV10-3,CAIREAGAGDEQFF
TRBJ2-3,TRBV12-3/TRBV12-4,CASSTDTQYF
TRBJ2-1,TRBV29-1,CSAQARENNEQFF
TRBJ2-7,TRBV4-1,CASSQVSATEQYF
TRBJ1-2,TRBV12-3/TRBV12-4,CASSWDMRGYTF
TRBJ2-5,TRBV2,CASSEEGETQYF
TRBJ2-5,TRBV5-1,CASSTGLAGETQYF